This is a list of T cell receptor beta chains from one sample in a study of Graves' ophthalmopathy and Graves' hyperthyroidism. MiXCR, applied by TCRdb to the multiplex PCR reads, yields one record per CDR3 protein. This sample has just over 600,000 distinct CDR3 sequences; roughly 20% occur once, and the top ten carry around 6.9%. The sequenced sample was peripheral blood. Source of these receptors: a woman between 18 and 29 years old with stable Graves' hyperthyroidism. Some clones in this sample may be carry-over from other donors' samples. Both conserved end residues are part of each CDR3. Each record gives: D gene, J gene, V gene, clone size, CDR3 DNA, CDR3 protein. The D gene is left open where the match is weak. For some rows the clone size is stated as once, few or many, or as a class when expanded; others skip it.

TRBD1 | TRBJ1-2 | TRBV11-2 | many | TGTGCCAGCAGCCCAGACAGGGCTCGTAGCTATGGCTACACCTTC | CASSPDRARSYGYTF
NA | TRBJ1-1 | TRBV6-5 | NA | TGTGCCAGCAGTTACTCGGTTAGACTGAACACTGAAGCTTTCTTT | CASSYSVRLNTEAFF
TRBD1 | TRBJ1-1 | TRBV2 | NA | TGTGCCATCTCACAGGGGGAAAACACTGAAGCTTTCTTT | CAISQGENTEAFF
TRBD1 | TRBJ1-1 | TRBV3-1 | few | TGTGCCAGCAGCCTAGGACAGGGGGATGAAGCTTTCTTT | CASSLGQGDEAFF
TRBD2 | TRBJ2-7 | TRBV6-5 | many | TGTGCCAGCATGCGGGGACTAGCATCCTACGAGCAGTACTTC | CASMRGLASYEQYF
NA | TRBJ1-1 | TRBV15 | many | TGTGCCACCAGCAGAGATCTGGTACCCCAATCTGGGGCGAGGACTGAAGCTTTCTTT | CATSRDLVPQSGARTEAFF
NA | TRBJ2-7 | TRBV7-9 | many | TGTGCCAGCAGCTCGTGGGCCACCTACGAGCAGTACTTC | CASSSWATYEQYF
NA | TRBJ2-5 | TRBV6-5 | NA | TGTGCCAGCAGTTACTCGGCCAACCCGACGACCGAGGAGACCCAGTACTTC | CASSYSANPTTEETQYF
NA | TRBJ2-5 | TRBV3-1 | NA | TGTGCCAGCAACAGACGGGGGGAGACCCAGTACTTC | CASNRRGETQYF
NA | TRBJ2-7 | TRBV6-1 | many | TGTGCCAGCAGTGGAACTCCCGGTGTGGAGCAGTACTTC | CASSGTPGVEQYF
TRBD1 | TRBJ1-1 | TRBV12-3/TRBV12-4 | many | TGTGCCAGCAGTATAGCGGACAGGGCTGAAGCTTTCTTT | CASSIADRAEAFF
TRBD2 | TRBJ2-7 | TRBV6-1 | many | TGTGCCAGCAGCCGACTAGCGGAGCTTTACGAGCAGTACTTC | CASSRLAELYEQYF
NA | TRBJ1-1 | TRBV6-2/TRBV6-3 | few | TGTGCCAGCAGTTACCAACAGGGTTACACTGAATCTTTCTTT | CASSYQQGYTESFF
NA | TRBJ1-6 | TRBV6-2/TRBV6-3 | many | TGTGCCAGCAGTTACCGCCTGAAGAATTCACCCCTCCACTTT | CASSYRLKNSPLHF
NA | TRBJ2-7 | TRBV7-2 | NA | TGTGCCAGCAGCTTAAAGGGCGACAATTCCTACGAGCAGTACTTC | CASSLKGDNSYEQYF
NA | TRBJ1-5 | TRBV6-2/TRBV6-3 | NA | TGTGCCAGCAGCCGAGGACAACAAGGCCCCAATCAGCCCCAGCATTTT | CASSRGQQGPNQPQHF
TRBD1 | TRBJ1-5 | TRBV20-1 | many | TGCAGTGCCCCGGGACAGGGAGTCGTTCAGCCCCAGCATTTT | CSAPGQGVVQPQHF
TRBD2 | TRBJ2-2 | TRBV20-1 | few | TGCAGTGCTAGATCTCAAGCGGGACTCTCCTCCACCGGGGAGCTGTTTTTT | CSARSQAGLSSTGELFF
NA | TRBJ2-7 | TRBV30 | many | TGTGCCTGGAGTACGGGGGTTGCCTACGAGCAGTACTTC | CAWSTGVAYEQYF
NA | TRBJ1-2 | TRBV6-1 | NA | TGTGCCAGCAGTGAATGGAGGGGTCTGGCCCATGGCTACACCTTC | CASSEWRGLAHGYTF
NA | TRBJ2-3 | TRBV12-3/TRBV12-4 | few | TGTGCCAGCAGTTCCCTCCTAGACAAGGTTGGCCCAGATACGCAGTATTTT | CASSSLLDKVGPDTQYF
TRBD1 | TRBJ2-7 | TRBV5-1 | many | TGCGCCAGCAGCTTGACGACAGGGATGACCTACGAGCAGTACTTC | CASSLTTGMTYEQYF
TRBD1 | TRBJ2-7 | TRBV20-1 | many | TGCAGTGCTCGACAGGGCTTCGAGCAGTACTTC | CSARQGFEQYF
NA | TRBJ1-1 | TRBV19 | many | TGTGCCAGTTTGGGTCAGGCACTGGCTGAAGCTTTCTTT | CASLGQALAEAFF
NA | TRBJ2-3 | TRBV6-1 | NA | TGTGCCAGCAGCGTTGCAGATACGCAGTATTTT | CASSVADTQYF